This TCR beta chain was sequenced during a study of T cell responses to AZD1222 COVID-19 vaccine. Findings and limits, study-wide: Repertoire collection took place solely once the T cell response had peaked. Donors were largely white British and mainly female; clonal diversity was possibly underestimated. The reported proportion of spike-specific TCRs targeting unmutated variant regions was nearly half. Spike-specific TCR breadth and depth were elevated following two AZD1222 doses.

Assay used: immunoSEQ multiplex PCR; TCRdb lists only in-frame clones, some missing. The data contain 110,000 to 150,000 clones, just over 85% of them singletons. Trimming cost V 7 bases and J 5 bases; bases outside gene matches: 12. Looked up from germline, CDR1 is GTSNPN and CDR2 is SVGIG (reference sequence). This CDR3 comprises 14 residues. For this clone: As yet, its antigen is unknown.

The sample was peripheral blood, taken on day 0 of AZD1222 vaccination. The V gene is TRBV30, the J gene TRBJ2-5; 8 bases fit TRBD2. The TCR comes from an adult in good health. CDR3 nucleotide sequence: TGTGCCTTCCACCCAAGCGGGAGCAGGGAGACCCAGTACTTC. The encoded protein is CAFHPSGSRETQYF.